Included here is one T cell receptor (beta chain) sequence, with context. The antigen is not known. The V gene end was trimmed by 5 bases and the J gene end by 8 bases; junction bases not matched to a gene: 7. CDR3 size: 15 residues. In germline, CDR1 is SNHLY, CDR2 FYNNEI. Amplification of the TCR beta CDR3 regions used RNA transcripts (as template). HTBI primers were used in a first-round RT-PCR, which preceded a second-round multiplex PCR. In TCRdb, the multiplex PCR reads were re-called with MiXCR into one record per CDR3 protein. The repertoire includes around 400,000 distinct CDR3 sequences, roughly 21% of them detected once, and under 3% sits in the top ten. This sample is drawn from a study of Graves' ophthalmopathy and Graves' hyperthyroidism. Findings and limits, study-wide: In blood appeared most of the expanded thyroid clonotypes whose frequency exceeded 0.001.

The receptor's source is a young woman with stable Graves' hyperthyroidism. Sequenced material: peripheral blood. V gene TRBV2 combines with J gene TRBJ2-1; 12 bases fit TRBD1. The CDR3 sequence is CASSNRDRGLDEQFF. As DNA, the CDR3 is TGTGCCAGCAGTAACCGGGACAGGGGGCTCGATGAGCAGTTCTTC.